This paragraph covers one T cell receptor beta chain sequence. This sample was included in a study of T cell repertoires in ileal Crohn's disease. Patients were adults with ileal or ileocolonic Crohn's disease needing resection. CDR1 is SEHNR and CDR2 is FQNEAQ in the germline V gene (reference sequence). The CDR3 has 14 amino acids. The germline V and J ends were trimmed by 1 base and 5 bases, with 11 bases remaining between them. The method was immunoSEQ multiplex PCR; TCRdb's version includes in-frame clones alone and lacks a portion of them. Here the sample spans about 4,500 clones, more than 70% being singletons.

The rearrangement links TRBV7-9 to TRBJ1-2; D unclear. Sequences were obtained from ileal tissue. The TCR comes from an adult with Crohn's disease. CDR3 sequence (DNA): TGTGCCAGCAGCTTAGGATCGGAGGTTTATGGCTACACCTTC. This translates into CASSLGSEVYGYTF.